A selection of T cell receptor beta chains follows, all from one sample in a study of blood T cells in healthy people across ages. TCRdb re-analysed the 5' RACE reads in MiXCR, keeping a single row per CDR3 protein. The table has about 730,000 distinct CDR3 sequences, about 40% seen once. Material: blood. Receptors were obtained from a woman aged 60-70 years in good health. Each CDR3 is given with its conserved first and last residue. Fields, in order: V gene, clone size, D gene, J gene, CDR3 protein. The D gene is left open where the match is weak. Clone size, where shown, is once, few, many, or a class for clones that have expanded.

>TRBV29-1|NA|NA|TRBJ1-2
CSVEDRGGRLNYGYTF
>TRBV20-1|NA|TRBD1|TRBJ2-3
CSAIVGTASTDTQYF
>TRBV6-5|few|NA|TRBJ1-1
CASSYSRIDTEAFF
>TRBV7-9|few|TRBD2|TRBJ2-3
CASSLREQRDTQYF
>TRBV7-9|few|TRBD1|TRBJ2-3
CASRSRTGSTDTQYF
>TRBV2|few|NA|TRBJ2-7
CASSEARLITSYEQYF
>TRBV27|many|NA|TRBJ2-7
CASSLELSYEQYF
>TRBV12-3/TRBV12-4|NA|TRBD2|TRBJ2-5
CASSLIAGGREIQYF
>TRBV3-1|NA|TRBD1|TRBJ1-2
CASSQRTGTDGYTF
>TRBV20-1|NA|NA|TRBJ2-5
CSASGSHGQETQYF
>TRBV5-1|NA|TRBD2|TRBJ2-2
CASSLAAGINTGELFF
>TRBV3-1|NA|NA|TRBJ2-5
CASSQVTGATFSLRETQYF
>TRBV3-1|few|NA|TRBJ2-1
CASSQEGGAQQFF
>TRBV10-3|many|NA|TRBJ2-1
CAISDGTQTNEQFF
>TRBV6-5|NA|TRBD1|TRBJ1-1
CASTRQGRNTEAFF
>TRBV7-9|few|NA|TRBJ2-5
CASSLDSFKETQYF
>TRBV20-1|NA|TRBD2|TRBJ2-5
CSARRAGGWGETQYF
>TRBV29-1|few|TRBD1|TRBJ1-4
CSARKDRGKLFF